The T cell receptor beta chain under discussion was sequenced for a study of blood T cell repertoires in COVID-19. Study as a whole: COVID-19 samples collected from the United States, Italy and Spain covered acute and convalescent phases.

V gave up 7 bases and J gave up 8 bases; unmatched junction bases: 10. In germline, CDR1 is LNHDA, CDR2 SQIVND (reference sequence). The CDR3 loop spans 13 amino acids. Participant-reported clinical history was the basis for cohort assignment. Original data processing: Nucleated cell counts were estimated from reference gene primer amplification. Sequencing used immunoSEQ multiplex PCR; TCRdb keeps in-frame clones, though not all of them. V and J calls plus clone size are reproduced from that table; the DNA served to infer D and trimming. The sample lists 400,000 or so clones, 75% to 90% seen once, with 1.1% in the top ten.

The chain has TRBV19 and TRBJ1-2; the match to TRBD1 covers 7 bases. This clonotype was obtained from a man aged 30 to 39 who had recovered from COVID-19. The sequenced sample consisted of PBMCs or T cells enriched from blood (not recorded which). For the CDR3, the DNA is TGTGCCAGTAACTACAGGGTAGGGGGCGGCTACACCTTC. Translating gives CASNYRVGGGYTF.